This TCR beta chain was recorded in a study of T cells after posttransplantation cyclophosphamide. Study results and limitations: Blood and skin or GI T cell repertoires showed limited TRB overlap. TRB clonality was highly associated with recipient CMV seropositivity and reactivation.

Profiling relied on immunoSEQ multiplex PCR, and the TCRdb table lists in-frame clones only, not all of them. Of 900 or so clones in the sample, around 64% are singletons; the top ten hold around 30%. With regard to this clone: What it binds is unknown.

This CDR3 contains 15 residues. Trimming left V 2 bases short and J 4 bases short, with 13 bases between. Germline lookup yields CDR1 MNHNY and CDR2 SVGAGI (reference sequence). The sequence came from a woman in her forties or fifties in good health and a related stem cell transplant donor. The rearrangement joins TRBV6-6 to TRBJ2-3, with D perhaps matching TRBD1 (6 bases). Sequencing was performed on memory CD8+ T cells sorted from blood. CDR3 sequence (DNA): TGTGCCAGCAGTTACCTCGATGGGGGCGCAGATACGCAGTATTTT. Translated: CASSYLDGGADTQYF.